This TCR beta chain was obtained from a study of CD8 T cell repertoires and HIV-1 epitope variants. Only in-frame clones appear in the TCRdb table, and some are missing; sequencing was by immunoSEQ multiplex PCR. The data show some 6,000 clones, roughly 64% seen once. Per germline, CDR1 MNHEY and CDR2 SVGAGI. The ends lost 4 bases at V and 7 bases at J; junction bases unmatched: 7. The CDR3 sequence is 13 residues long. This clone was counted a single time. The target antigen is unknown. The chain recombines TRBV6-5 with TRBJ2-7, with 7 nucleotides matching TRBD2. The sequencing input was cultured CD8+ T cells derived from PBMCs. This sequence originates from a male donor with HIV. In DNA, the CDR3 is TGTGCCAGCAGTTTGACTAGCTCGGGGGAGCAGTACTTC. This encodes CASSLTSSGEQYF.